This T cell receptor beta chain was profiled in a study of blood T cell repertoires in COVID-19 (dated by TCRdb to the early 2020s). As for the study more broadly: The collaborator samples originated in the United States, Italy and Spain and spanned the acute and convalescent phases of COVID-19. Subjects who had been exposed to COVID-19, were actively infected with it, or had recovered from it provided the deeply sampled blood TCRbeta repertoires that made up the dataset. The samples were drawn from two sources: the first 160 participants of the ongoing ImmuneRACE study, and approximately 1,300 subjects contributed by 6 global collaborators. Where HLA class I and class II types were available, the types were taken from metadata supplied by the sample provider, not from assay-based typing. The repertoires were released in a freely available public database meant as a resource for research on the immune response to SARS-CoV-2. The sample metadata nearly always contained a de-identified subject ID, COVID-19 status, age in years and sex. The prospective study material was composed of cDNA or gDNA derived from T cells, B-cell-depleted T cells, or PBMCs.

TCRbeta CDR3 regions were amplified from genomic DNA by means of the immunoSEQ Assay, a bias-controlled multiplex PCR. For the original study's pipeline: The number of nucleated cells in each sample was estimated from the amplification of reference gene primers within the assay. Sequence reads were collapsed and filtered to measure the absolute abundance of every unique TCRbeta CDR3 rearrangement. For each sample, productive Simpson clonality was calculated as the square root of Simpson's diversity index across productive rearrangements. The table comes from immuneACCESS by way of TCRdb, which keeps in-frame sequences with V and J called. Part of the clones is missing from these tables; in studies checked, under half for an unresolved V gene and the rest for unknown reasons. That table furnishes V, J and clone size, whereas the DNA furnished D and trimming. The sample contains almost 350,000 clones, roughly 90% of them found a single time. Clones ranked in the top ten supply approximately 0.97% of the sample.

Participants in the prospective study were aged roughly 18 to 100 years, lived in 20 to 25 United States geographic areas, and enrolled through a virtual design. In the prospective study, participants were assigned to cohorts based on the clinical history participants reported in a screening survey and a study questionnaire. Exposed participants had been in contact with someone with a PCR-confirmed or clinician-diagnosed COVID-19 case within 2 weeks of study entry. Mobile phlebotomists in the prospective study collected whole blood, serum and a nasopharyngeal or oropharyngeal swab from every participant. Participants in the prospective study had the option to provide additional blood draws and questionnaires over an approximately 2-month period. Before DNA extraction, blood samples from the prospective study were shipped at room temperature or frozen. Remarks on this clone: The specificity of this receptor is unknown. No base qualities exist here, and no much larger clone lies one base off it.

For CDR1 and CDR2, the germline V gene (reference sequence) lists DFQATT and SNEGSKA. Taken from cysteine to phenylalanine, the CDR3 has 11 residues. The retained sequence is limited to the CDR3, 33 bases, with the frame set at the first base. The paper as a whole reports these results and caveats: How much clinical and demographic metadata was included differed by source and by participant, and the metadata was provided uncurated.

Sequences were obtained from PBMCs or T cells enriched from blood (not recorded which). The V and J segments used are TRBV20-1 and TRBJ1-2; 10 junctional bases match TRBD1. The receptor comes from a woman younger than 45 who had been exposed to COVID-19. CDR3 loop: CNVPGQGRYTF. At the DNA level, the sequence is TGCAACGTCCCGGGACAGGGGCGCTACACCTTC.